The 13 T cell receptor beta chains below come from one sample, sequenced in a study of T cell repertoires in cytomegalovirus infection (dated by TCRdb to the late 2010s). These reads were obtained on an Illumina HiSeq 1500. TCRdb applied fastp at Q25 and MiXCR to the public reads, then kept only in-frame beta chains. Records with the same CDR3 protein are collapsed into one entry carrying the most frequent genes and DNA. This sample comprises 150,000 to 200,000 distinct CDR3 sequences, around 15% of them detected only once. 20% to 30% of the sample is in the top ten clones. Sequences were obtained from PBMCs. The receptors were sampled from a human donor in good health (CMV status not recorded). Some clones in this sample may be carry-over from other donors' samples.

Ten or more counts support this clonotype. The V and J genes are TRBV5-1 and TRBJ1-2; no definite D call. CDR3 length equals 12 residues. Germline V gene sequence: CDR1 SGHRS, CDR2 YFSETQ. V was pared by 0 bases and J by 8 bases, with 8 bases between. The CDR3 bases are TGCGCCAGCAGCTTGGGTAATTGGGGCTACACCTTC. Encoded protein: CASSLGNWGYTF.

DNA for the CDR3: TGTGCCAGTATGGTAGCTAGCGGGGGTCTATACAATGAGCAGTTCTTC. Encoded protein: CASMVASGGLYNEQFF. The V call is TRBV19, the J call TRBJ2-1, with 10 bases that match TRBD2. This CDR3 contains 16 residues. J lost 4 bases, V lost 7 bases, and 10 bases had no gene match. Germline CDR1 reads LNHDA; CDR2 reads SQIVND (reference sequence).

The chain couples TRBV29-1 to TRBJ1-3; 7 positions agree with TRBD1. V lost 6 bases, J lost 0 bases, and 14 bases stayed unmatched. The CDR3 covers 17 residues. Per the germline V gene, CDR1 is SQVTM and CDR2 is ANQGSEA. Here the CDR3 reads CSVEIRGQGVSGNTIYF. In DNA, the CDR3 is TGCAGCGTGGAAATCCGGGGGCAGGGGGTCTCTGGAAACACCATATATTTT.

This clonotype has at least ten counts. The chain couples TRBV7-9 to TRBJ2-5; no clear D. V shed 5 bases and J shed 5 bases, with 15 bases lying between them. The CDR3 totals 14 residues. Per the germline V gene, CDR1 is SEHNR and CDR2 is FQNEAQ (reference sequence). The DNA of the CDR3 is TGTGCCAGCAGCCACGGTTCTATTGCGGAGACCCAGTACTTC. It encodes CASSHGSIAETQYF.

V and J are TRBV28 and TRBJ2-7; the D gene is possibly TRBD2 (5 bases). Trimming took 5 bases from V and 3 from J, leaving 17 bases between them. Germline CDR1 is MDHEN and CDR2 is SYDVKM. The CDR3 sequence is 15 residues long. The CDR3 DNA follows: TGTGCCAGCAGTCGTGGAGCGCTCGGGGTCTACGAGCAGTACTTC. Encoded protein: CASSRGALGVYEQYF.

This clonotype was observed many times. The chain uses TRBV7-2 and TRBJ2-1; TRBD2 matches 13 bases. The CDR3 runs 15 residues. Trimming removed 5 bases from V and 9 bases from J; junction bases left unmatched: 7. From germline, CDR1 is SGHTA and CDR2 FQGNSA. The CDR3 sequence is CASSLRTSGRSEQFF. CDR3 DNA sequence: TGTGCCAGCAGCCTTCGGACTAGCGGGAGAAGTGAGCAGTTCTTC.

The chain is built from TRBV29-1 and TRBJ2-7; 9 bases map to TRBD2. From germline, CDR1 is SQVTM and CDR2 ANQGSEA. The CDR3 sequence is 14 residues long. V gave up 2 bases and J gave up 3 bases; unmatched junction bases: 5. This chain's CDR3 is CSVERREGIYEQYF. CDR3 DNA: TGCAGCGTTGAACGGCGGGAGGGGATCTACGAGCAGTACTTC.

This chain links TRBV4-2 with TRBJ1-1, with TRBD1 matching over 7 bases. V lost 3 bases to trimming and J lost 4 bases; unmatched junction nucleotides: 5. The CDR3 sequence is 14 residues long. Looked up from germline, CDR1 is LGHNA and CDR2 is YNFKEQ. This CDR3 is CASSHPGTATEAFF. CDR3 coding DNA: TGTGCCAGCAGCCATCCCGGGACAGCCACTGAAGCTTTCTTT.

This clonotype was counted ten times or more. The V and J genes are TRBV7-2 and TRBJ1-1; D is uncertain. The CDR3 contains 14 residues. V was shortened by 3 bases and J by 0 bases, with 8 bases between the two germline ends. Looked up from germline, CDR1 is SGHTA and CDR2 is FQGNSA. The DNA of the CDR3 is TGTGCCAGCAGCTTGACGTGGATGAACACTGAAGCTTTCTTT. Its translation: CASSLTWMNTEAFF.

This clonotype appeared many times. The V call is TRBV27, the J call TRBJ1-3; D not resolved. V lost 0 bases and J lost 3, with 12 bases in between. Germline V gene lookup returns CDR1 MNHEY and CDR2 SMNVEV (reference sequence). The CDR3 totals 16 residues. The CDR3, as DNA: TGTGCCAGCAGTTTATCCCAACCCTGGGGTGGAAACACCATATATTTT. Its translation: CASSLSQPWGGNTIYF.

The table lists this clonotype with a few counts. The CDR3 loop reads CASSFGRTGSYGYTF. The CDR3 nucleotides read TGTGCCAGCAGTTTCGGGCGGACAGGGAGCTATGGCTACACCTTC. The rearrangement links TRBV28 to TRBJ1-2, with 8 bases matching TRBD1. The J segment lost 4 bases and the V segment lost 3 bases, leaving 7 bases of the junction unmatched. Germline V gene data show CDR1 as MDHEN and CDR2 as SYDVKM. The CDR3 totals 15 residues.

This clonotype appeared many times. This chain joins TRBV6-6 and TRBJ1-2; possibly TRBD1 for D (5 bases). The CDR3 has 18 amino acids. From germline, CDR1 is MNHNY and CDR2 SVGAGI (reference sequence). The V gene lost 0 bases and the J gene lost 3 bases, with 20 bases spanning the gap. DNA of the CDR3: TGTGCCAGCAGTTACTCGAAGGATCTTTGGCAGGGAGACTATGGCTACACCTTC. Encoded protein: CASSYSKDLWQGDYGYTF.

This chain joins TRBV29-1 and TRBJ2-4, with 7 bases aligning to TRBD1. The CDR3 consists of 14 residues. Germline CDR1 reads SQVTM; CDR2 reads ANQGSEA. Trimming removed 1 base from V and 8 bases from J; junction bases left unmatched: 8. The DNA of the CDR3 is TGCAGCGTTGAAGTACCCGAGGGGGCGTACATTCAGTACTTC. This translates into CSVEVPEGAYIQYF.